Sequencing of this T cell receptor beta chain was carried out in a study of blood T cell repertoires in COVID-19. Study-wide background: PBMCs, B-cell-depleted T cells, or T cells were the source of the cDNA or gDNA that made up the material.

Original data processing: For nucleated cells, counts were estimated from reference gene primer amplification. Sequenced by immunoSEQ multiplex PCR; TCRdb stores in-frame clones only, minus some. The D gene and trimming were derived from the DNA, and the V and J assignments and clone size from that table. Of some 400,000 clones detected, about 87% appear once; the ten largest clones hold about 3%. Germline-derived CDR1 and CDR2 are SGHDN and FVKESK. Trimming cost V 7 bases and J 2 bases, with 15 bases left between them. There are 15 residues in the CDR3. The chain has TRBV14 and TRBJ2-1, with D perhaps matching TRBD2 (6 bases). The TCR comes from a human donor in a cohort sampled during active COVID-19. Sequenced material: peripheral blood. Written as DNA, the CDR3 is TGTGCCAGCAACACACGGGGGAGTGCCTACAATGAGCAGTTCTTC. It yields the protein CASNTRGSAYNEQFF.